This TCR beta chain emerged from a study of T cell repertoires in aging, cancer and after chemotherapy (dated by TCRdb to the late 2010s). About the study as a whole: Donors were distributed across six age groups ranging from 30 or younger to 70 or older, with at least three individuals included per group. Control TCR repertoires from healthy donors were recorded over several months to years, and clear clonal overlap was observed across re-sampling. The full dataset contained 7 million to 9.5 million TCR reads. To look at immunoaging and at how T cells reconstitute after chemotherapy, the study profiled TCR beta repertoires in peripheral blood from both healthy donors and cancer patients. A cohort of about 220 cancer patients (approximately 92 with hematological and around 130 with solid cancers) was assembled, and about 95 healthy donors were included as a reference group.

General conclusions and limits of the study: In both cancer cohorts, median generation probability rose over the chemotherapy interval, which suggests that the repertoire was reconstituted through rebound thymic output. Declining TCR diversity with age in healthy donors was mainly explained by loss of richness; in cancer patients, loss of evenness also contributed. According to the authors, the repertoire data do not allow conclusions to be drawn about immunological memory after chemotherapy. Compared with age-matched healthy donors, untreated patients with hematological or solid cancers had significantly lower TCR diversity and higher clonality in blood.

Rearranged TRB sequences spanning V, D and J segments were amplified in a multiplex touch-down PCR with a mixed TRB-A/B primer pool. Illumina adapters and sample indices were attached to the amplicons in two consecutive PCR reactions using Phusion HS II polymerase. The amplicons were purified from gel with the NucleoSpin Gel and PCR Clean-up kit and then assessed with Qubit and an Agilent 2100 Bioanalyzer. Sequencing of libraries was carried out on an Illumina MiSeq in 600-cycle, single-indexed, paired-end runs. In the original analysis: MiXCR versions 2.12 and 3.0.5 were used to process the TRB sequences. Each unique CDR3 nucleotide sequence was counted as one clone, and only productive sequences with at least two reads were retained. Shannon diversity, evenness, clonality (one minus evenness), and alpha-parameterized diversity profiles from alpha 0 to 5 were included as repertoire metrics. The IGoR algorithm was used to calculate generation probabilities for clones in the paired samples taken before and after chemotherapy. TCRdb reran the public reads through fastp at Q25 and MiXCR, keeping productive beta chains. Rows matching on CDR3 protein sequence are summarized as one entry with the most common DNA and genes. The V and J calls and clone size are TCRdb's, not the authors'. The sample contains 11,000 or so distinct CDR3 sequences, more than 20% of them found a single time. The ten largest make up approximately 2% of the sample.

Relative to germline, V is missing 4 bases and J is missing 0 bases, with 6 bases of the junction outside any gene match. The cysteine opens and the phenylalanine closes a CDR3 of 14 amino acids. Just CDR3 DNA is preserved here, 42 bases in frame from base 1. CDR1 and CDR2, looked up from the germline V gene (reference sequence), are DFQATT and SNEGSKA. Genomic DNA extracted from peripheral blood, rather than sorted cells or RNA, was used as the source for amplification of TCR beta rearrangements. This clonotype has a handful of counts. Its binding antigen is unknown. Base qualities are not provided; no much larger clone lies one nucleotide away.

This receptor chain uses TRBV20-1 and TRBJ2-7; 7 central bases correspond to TRBD2. Sequenced sample: blood. The receptor comes from a human donor in good health. In nucleotide form, the sequence is TGCAGTGCTAAGCCCGGGACTAACTCCTACGAGCAGTACTTC. Protein translation: CSAKPGTNSYEQYF.